The 17 T cell receptor beta chains in this list originate from one sample, sequenced in a study of cytomegalovirus exposure and HLA in healthy donors. Primers included in the PCR were 60 Vbeta and 13 Jbeta primers. Here immunoSEQ multiplex PCR was the method, and the copy in TCRdb shows in-frame clones only, minus some. The data hold 150,000 to 200,000 clones, with 84% observed a single time. Sample: PBMCs. These receptors were obtained from a boy between 5 and 17 years old in good health and CMV-seronegative.

At least ten counts were recorded for this clone. The V call is TRBV10-1, the J call TRBJ2-3, with 8 bases aligning to TRBD1. V gave up 9 bases and J gave up 2 bases; unmatched junction bases: 7. The CDR3 is 14 residues long. Germline assignment: CDR1 WNHNN and CDR2 SYGVQD (reference sequence). CDR3 region: CASTRGHATDTQYF. CDR3 sequence (DNA): TGCGCCAGTACCAGGGGGCATGCCACAGATACGCAGTATTTT.

The J gene is TRBJ1-2, the V gene TRBV5-1, with D perhaps matching TRBD1 (6 bases). This CDR3 has 16 amino acids. CDR1 and CDR2 from the germline V gene are SGHRS and YFSETQ. V lost 5 bases and J 3 bases, leaving 20 bases between the germline ends. In DNA form, the CDR3 reads TGCGCCAGCAGGGGGGGGCAGACCCTCGGGGACTATGGCTACACCTTC. Residues: CASRGGQTLGDYGYTF.

The chain joins TRBV29-1 to TRBJ2-3, with D uncertain. Per germline, CDR1 SQVTM and CDR2 ANQGSEA. This CDR3 is built from 12 residues. Deletions cut 6 bases from V and 1 base from J, with 8 bases between. CDR3 nucleotides: TGCAGCGTAGATATAGGCACAGATACGCAGTATTTT. It codes for CSVDIGTDTQYF.

V usage is TRBV5-1 and J usage is TRBJ2-5, with D possibly TRBD1 on 6 matching bases. The CDR3 is 14 amino acids. V was pared by 2 bases and J by 4 bases, with 12 bases between. CDR1 is SGHRS and CDR2 is YFSETQ in the germline V gene. This chain's CDR3 is CASSLTGLGETQYF. CDR3 nucleotide sequence: TGCGCCAGCAGCTTAACAGGGTTAGGAGAGACCCAGTACTTC.

In regard to this clone: Other DNA sequences in the sample encode the same CDR3. This chain connects TRBV9 to TRBJ1-5; 8 bases line up with TRBD1. V was pared by 3 bases and J by 2 bases, with 1 base of the junction left unmatched. The germline gives CDR1 SGDLS, CDR2 YYNGEE. CDR3 length: 14 amino acids. CDR3 protein: CASSATGGNQPQHF. Here the CDR3 DNA reads TGTGCCAGCAGCGCGACAGGGGGCAATCAGCCCCAGCATTTT.

The genes are TRBV6-5 and TRBJ2-7; 14 nucleotides line up with TRBD2. CDR3 length: 14 residues. CDR1 and CDR2 from the germline V gene are MNHEY and SVGAGI. V gave up 2 bases and J gave up 6 bases; unmatched junction bases: 0. CDR3 nucleotides: TGTGCCAGCAGTTACGGGACTAGCGGGAGCGAGCAGTACTTC. Amino acids: CASSYGTSGSEQYF.

This CDR3 is CAISDIWAGGPRETQYF. The DNA for the CDR3 is TGTGCCATCAGTGATATTTGGGCAGGGGGACCGCGGGAGACCCAGTACTTC. The J gene is TRBJ2-5, the V gene TRBV10-3, with 7 bases fitting TRBD1. Per germline, CDR1 ENHRY and CDR2 SYGVKD. With 3 bases clipped from V and 5 bases from J, the junction kept 15 bases outside the gene matches. The CDR3 runs to 17 residues.

The CDR3 sequence is CAWSVQATGQYF. CDR3 bases: TGTGCCTGGAGTGTACAAGCTACGGGGCAGTACTTC. This rearrangement joins TRBV30 to TRBJ2-7; no reliable D call. The germline V gene encodes CDR1 GTSNPN and CDR2 SVGIG (reference sequence). The CDR3 extends over 12 amino acids. With 0 bases removed from V and 9 bases from J, the gap between germline ends came to 12 bases.

The chain combines TRBV6-6 with TRBJ2-2, with 10 bases identical to TRBD1. Germline values: CDR1 MNHNY, CDR2 SVGAGI (reference sequence). Germline trimming cut 4 bases from V and 7 bases from J; bases unmatched to any gene: 6. The CDR3 runs to 15 residues. In DNA, the CDR3 is TGTGCCAGCAGTTCCCGACAGGGGGCGGGCGGGGAGCTGTTTTTT. Protein: CASSSRQGAGGELFF.

The V call is TRBV7-9, the J call TRBJ2-5; 7 bases map to TRBD1. This CDR3 spans 17 amino acids. CDR1 SEHNR and CDR2 FQNEAQ come from the germline V gene (reference sequence). The V segment lost 2 bases and the J segment 2 bases; nucleotides outside the gene matches: 11. CDR3 DNA: TGTGCCAGCAGCTTAAAACAGGGGATTACGGCGCAAGAGACCCAGTACTTC. It encodes CASSLKQGITAQETQYF.

This clone has only one observation. This chain uses TRBV27 with TRBJ2-7, with TRBD1 identical over 9 bases. Unmatched junction bases numbered 5, after V lost 0 bases and J lost 5 bases. The CDR3 sequence is 15 residues long. Germline CDR1 and CDR2: MNHEY and SMNVEV (reference sequence). This chain's CDR3 is CASSLSGQGSDEQYF. The CDR3 region has the DNA TGTGCCAGCAGTTTATCGGGACAGGGATCGGACGAGCAGTACTTC.

The V and J genes are TRBV5-8 and TRBJ2-7; D is ambiguous. CDR1 and CDR2 from the germline V gene are SGHTS and YDEGEE. V gave up 4 bases and J gave up 3 bases, with 8 bases separating them. The CDR3 has 12 residues. The DNA for the CDR3 is TGTGCCAGCAGCCTGTATAACTACGAGCAGTACTTC. Encoded protein: CASSLYNYEQYF.

The chain employs TRBV6-5 and TRBJ2-7; no reliable D call. The V end was cut by 4 bases, the J end by 4 bases, with 8 bases between. This CDR3 region has 12 residues. The germline gives CDR1 MNHEY, CDR2 SVGAGI. For the CDR3, the DNA is TGTGCCAGCAGTTCCCCCCTTTACGAGCAGTACTTC. As protein: CASSSPLYEQYF.

The chain is built from TRBV7-8 and TRBJ1-2; D uncertain. Trimming took off 2 bases at V and 2 bases at J, with 9 bases between the two ends. CDR3 length: 14 amino acids. The germline gives CDR1 SGHVS, CDR2 FQNEAQ. Here the CDR3 reads CASSLSVLNYGYTF. CDR3 coding DNA: TGTGCCAGCAGCTTAAGCGTCTTAAACTATGGCTACACCTTC.

The chain employs TRBV27 and TRBJ2-1; TRBD1 agrees at 10 bases. The CDR3 consists of 15 residues. Germline V CDR1 and CDR2: MNHEY, SMNVEV (reference sequence). Unmatched junction bases numbered 9, after V lost 6 bases and J lost 7 bases. Written as DNA, the CDR3 is TGTGCCAGCAGCTACGGGACAGGGGTCCTTAATGAGCAGTTCTTC. Its translation is CASSYGTGVLNEQFF.

The count of this clone is one. The chain joins TRBV29-1 to TRBJ2-7, with 7 bases matching TRBD2. After removal of 6 bases from V and 0 bases from J, the junction contained 8 bases not matched to a gene. CDR1 is SQVTM and CDR2 is ANQGSEA in the germline V gene. This CDR3 has 14 residues. In DNA, the CDR3 is TGCAGCGTCAGCGGGGCAGGGAACTCCTACGAGCAGTACTTC. This codes for CSVSGAGNSYEQYF.

The V gene is TRBV29-1, the J gene TRBJ1-2; 7 nucleotides agree with TRBD1. The CDR3 covers 12 residues. The germline V gene encodes CDR1 SQVTM and CDR2 ANQGSEA. Losses at the gene ends were 5 bases for V and 2 bases for J; bases not matched to a gene: 2. As DNA, the CDR3 is TGCAGCGTTCTGACAGGGAACTATGGCTACACCTTC. Translation gives CSVLTGNYGYTF.